This T cell receptor beta chain was documented in a study of T cell changes during pregnancy in multiple sclerosis. Trimming left V 5 bases short and J 4 bases short, with 21 bases between. From germline, CDR1 is SGHRS and CDR2 YFSETQ. This CDR3 is built from 16 residues. Data came from immunoSEQ multiplex PCR; TCRdb stores just in-frame clones and leaves some out. The sample has about 22,000 clones; about 89% are singletons. The material sequenced was CD4+ T cells from peripheral blood mononuclear cells, taken in the third trimester of pregnancy. The receptor was isolated from a female donor in good health, enrolled as a control in a pregnancy study. The J gene is TRBJ1-1, the V gene TRBV5-1, with D possibly matching TRBD1 (6 bases). The chain's CDR3 is CASRLGMGGLGTEAFF. The CDR3 DNA reads as TGCGCCAGCAGACTTGGGATGGGGGGGCTGGGCACTGAAGCTTTCTTT.